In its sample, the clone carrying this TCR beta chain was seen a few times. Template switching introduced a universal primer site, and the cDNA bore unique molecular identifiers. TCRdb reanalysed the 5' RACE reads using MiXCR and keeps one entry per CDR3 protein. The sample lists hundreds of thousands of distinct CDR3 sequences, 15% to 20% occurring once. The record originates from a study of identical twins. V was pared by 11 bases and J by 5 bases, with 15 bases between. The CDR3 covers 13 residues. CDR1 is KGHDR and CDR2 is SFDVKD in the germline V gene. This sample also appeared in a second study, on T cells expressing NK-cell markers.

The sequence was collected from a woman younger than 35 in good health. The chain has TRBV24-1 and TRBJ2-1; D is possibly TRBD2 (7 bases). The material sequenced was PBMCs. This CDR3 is CAKWGGPNNEQFF. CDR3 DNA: TGTGCCAAGTGGGGGGGGCCTAACAATGAGCAGTTCTTC.